The sequence of this T cell receptor (beta chain) was determined in a study of T cells in Graves' hyperthyroidism and ophthalmopathy. The table lists this clonotype with many counts. Amplification yielded TCR beta CDR3 regions, with RNA transcripts as the source. Researchers ran a first-round RT-PCR on the TCR CDR3 using the HTBI primer set. TCRdb used MiXCR to reprocess the multiplex PCR reads, holding one entry per CDR3 protein. The data hold fewer than 550,000 distinct CDR3 sequences, with 15% to 17% observed a single time. The germline V and J ends were trimmed by 4 bases and 5 bases, with 9 bases remaining between them. The CDR3 runs 13 residues. Germline CDR1 is LNHNV and CDR2 is YYDKDF (reference sequence). Orbital computed tomography and thyroid ultrasound, together with serum TRAb and thyroxine and clinical symptoms, were used for diagnoses.

The sequencing sample was made of blood. The gene calls are TRBV15 and TRBJ1-5; TRBD1 is a possible D gene (5 bases). The receptor's source is a woman aged 18-29 years with Graves' hyperthyroidism. Written as DNA, the CDR3 is TGTGCCACCAGCAAGGGGACTGATCAGCCCCAGCATTTT. Protein product: CATSKGTDQPQHF.